This TCR beta chain originates from a study of blood T cell repertoires in COVID-19. The wider study: Spain, Italy and the United States supplied samples that represented acute and convalescent COVID-19. The analysed material was cDNA or gDNA that came from T cells, B-cell-depleted T cells, or PBMCs.

As processed by the authors: The authors estimated nucleated cell counts from reference gene primer amplification. Assay: immunoSEQ multiplex PCR; the TCRdb copy retains only in-frame clones and omits some. V, J and clone size are those of that table, while D and trimming were read from the DNA. The table records some 370,000 clones, around 87% of them present only once. Followed over time, Seattle patients had been enrolled while infection was active. This CDR3 has 17 amino acids. The junction had 8 bases not matched to a gene; V was cut back by 2 bases and J by 5 bases. In germline, CDR1 is SGHTA, CDR2 FQGNSA.

This chain joins TRBV7-2 and TRBJ2-1; 11 bases match TRBD2. Sequences were obtained from peripheral blood. This TCR was sampled from a woman between 25 and 40 years old with COVID-19, enrolled during active disease. CDR3 in DNA: TGTGCCAGCAGCTTATTCTGGGGACTAGCGGCAGACAATGAGCAGTTCTTC. This translates into CASSLFWGLAADNEQFF. The full variable domain, in which reference TRBV7-2 and TRBJ2-1 provide the parts outside the CDR3, is GAGVSQSPSNKVTEKGKDVELRCDPISGHTALYWYRQSLGQGLEFLIYFQGNSAPDKSGLPSDRFSAERTGGSVSTLTIQRTQQEDSAVYLCASSLFWGLAADNEQFFGPGTRLTVL.